What follows are 16 T cell receptor beta chains derived from one specimen sequenced in a study of blood T cell repertoires in COVID-19 (dated by TCRdb to 2020 to 2022). The library was generated by the immunoSEQ multiplex PCR assay. TCRdb took over this immuneACCESS table, retaining in-frame rearrangements with V and J assigned. Such tables are incomplete; in checked studies, under half of the missing clones stem from an unresolved V gene, and the remainder is unexplained. In all, the sample holds about 330,000 clones, and 80% to 90% of those were seen once. Approximately 5.3% of the sample belongs to the ten largest clones. Sequencing was carried out using PBMCs or T cells enriched from blood (not recorded which). The receptors derive from a woman aged 25-40 years who had recovered from COVID-19.

This clone was seen more than once but under ten times. The chain has TRBV5-5 and TRBJ1-5; 7 bases agree with TRBD1. CDR3 length: 18 amino acids. Losses at the gene ends were 3 bases for V and 3 bases for J; bases not matched to a gene: 15. The V gene's germline CDR1 is SGHKS and CDR2 YYEKEE (reference sequence). Written as DNA, the CDR3 is TGTGCCAGCAGCTACTCCCCTGGGACAGACGCTCTCAATCAGCCCCAGCATTTT. It codes for CASSYSPGTDALNQPQHF. Filled out from reference TRBV5-5 and TRBJ1-5, the complete variable domain reads DAGVTQSPTHLIKTRGQQVTLRCSPISGHKSVSWYQQVLGQGPQFIFQYYEKEERGRGNFPDRFSARQFPNYSSELNVNALLLGDSALYLCASSYSPGTDALNQPQHFGDGTRLSIL.

The chain links TRBV4-1 to TRBJ1-1; TRBD1 agrees at 9 bases. CDR3 length equals 16 residues. Germline lookup yields CDR1 MGHRA and CDR2 YSYEKL. V lost 4 bases, J lost 3 bases, and 9 bases stayed unmatched. The CDR3 sequence: CASSLTDRGRYTEAFF. The CDR3 DNA is TGCGCCAGCAGCCTAACCGACAGGGGGAGGTACACTGAAGCTTTCTTT.

The rearrangement uses TRBV19 and TRBJ1-6, with D possibly matching TRBD1 (6 bases). Trimming stripped 3 bases from V and 7 bases from J, with 16 bases between. The germline V gene encodes CDR1 LNHDA and CDR2 SQIVND (reference sequence). The CDR3 totals 16 residues. CDR3 sequence reads: CASSMDRWTRNSPLHF. Written as DNA, the CDR3 is TGTGCCAGTAGTATGGACAGATGGACGAGAAATTCACCCCTCCACTTT.

A note on this clone: Because the CDR3 is missing its conserved closing phenylalanine or tryptophan, this is likely a read error. The DNA is omitted, as the CDR3 cannot be located on it reliably, and the CDR3 follows TCRdb's listing. The rearrangement links TRBV7-2 to TRBJ1-1. Germline V gene data show CDR1 as SGHTA and CDR2 as FQGNSA. The CDR3 is 14 amino acids in total, end residues counted. CDR3: CASSLVEPSGRTSI.

This chain connects TRBV18 to TRBJ1-1, with D hard to call. The CDR3 has 17 amino acids. Trimming stripped 3 bases from V and 6 bases from J, with 23 bases between. Germline CDR1 and CDR2: KGHSH and LQKENI. The CDR3 loop is CASSPQPGETFGAEAFF. For the CDR3, the DNA is TGTGCCAGCTCACCCCAACCCGGGGAAACCTTTGGCGCTGAAGCTTTCTTT.

The rearrangement joins TRBV9 to TRBJ2-5; 9 bases agree with TRBD2. The CDR3 is made up of 16 amino acids. V lost 0 bases to trimming and J lost 6 bases; unmatched junction nucleotides: 9. Germline values: CDR1 SGDLS, CDR2 YYNGEE. As DNA, the CDR3 is TGTGCCAGCAGCGTAGCAGGGCTAGCGGGGATAAAGACCCAGTACTTC. Translation gives CASSVAGLAGIKTQYF.

The chain has TRBV5-1 and TRBJ2-2; 7 bases agree with TRBD1. Germline V lookup: CDR1 SGHRS, CDR2 YFSETQ. J gave up 4 bases and V 4 bases, and 4 bases lay outside the gene matches. This CDR3 is built from 14 residues. The CDR3 reads CASSDRAVTGELFF. As DNA, the CDR3 is TGCGCCAGCAGCGACAGGGCAGTCACCGGGGAGCTGTTTTTT.

V gene TRBV12-3 or TRBV12-4 combines with J gene TRBJ1-5; 9 bases line up with TRBD1. The CDR3 contains 13 residues. V gave up 5 bases and J gave up 4 bases; unmatched junction bases: 0. CDR3 amino acids: CASSGTGNQPQHF. The CDR3 region has the DNA TGTGCCAGCAGTGGGACAGGGAATCAGCCCCAGCATTTT.

The chain has TRBV7-3 and TRBJ1-1; TRBD1 aligns across 8 bases. This CDR3 region has 14 residues. The germline gives CDR1 SGHTA, CDR2 FQGTGA. The trim removed 5 bases at V and 0 bases at J, leaving 2 bases unmatched. CDR3 sequence: CASSKTGVNTEAFF. The CDR3, as DNA: TGTGCCAGCAGCAAGACAGGGGTGAACACTGAAGCTTTCTTT.

This rearrangement joins TRBV28 to TRBJ1-2; TRBD1 matches at 9 bases. Germline-derived CDR1 and CDR2 are MDHEN and SYDVKM. The CDR3 has 11 amino acids. V gave up 9 bases and J gave up 8 bases; unmatched junction bases: 4. CDR3 DNA sequence: TGTGCCAGTTGGACAGGGGAAGGCTACACCTTC. Translated, it gives CASWTGEGYTF.

This clone was observed a few times. This chain uses TRBV29-1 with TRBJ1-2, with D possibly TRBD1 on 6 matching bases. CDR3 length: 13 amino acids. CDR1 is SQVTM, CDR2 ANQGSEA, per germline. V lost 3 bases and J lost 1, with 9 bases in between. This chain's CDR3 is CSVDRTDNYGYTF. CDR3 DNA sequence: TGCAGCGTTGATAGGACAGATAACTATGGCTACACCTTC.

V usage is TRBV28 and J usage is TRBJ1-2; 8 bases align to TRBD1. There are 17 residues in the CDR3. Germline V lookup: CDR1 MDHEN, CDR2 SYDVKM. Trimming at V came to 10 bases and at J to 4 bases, leaving 20 bases not matched to a gene. This CDR3 reads CATPAGDQGALGYGYTF. The CDR3, as DNA: TGTGCCACTCCGGCCGGGGATCAGGGGGCGCTTGGCTATGGCTACACCTTC.

CDR3 protein: CASSEGNIRDSSNGYTF. The CDR3 nucleotides read TGTGCCAGCAGTGAGGGCAATATACGGGACAGCTCTAACGGCTACACCTTC. The V call is TRBV6-1, the J call TRBJ1-2; TRBD1 matches at 7 bases. Trimming removed 3 bases from V and 8 bases from J; junction bases left unmatched: 18. The CDR3 is 17 amino acids. Germline V CDR1 and CDR2: MNHNS, SASEGT.

In DNA form, the CDR3 reads TGTGCCAGCAGTGAAGTACAGGGAGTAAGGCAGCCCCAGCATTTT. This gives the protein CASSEVQGVRQPQHF. The rearrangement uses TRBV2 and TRBJ1-5, with D possibly matching TRBD1 (6 bases). The germline CDR1 and CDR2 sequences are SNHLY and FYNNEI. Trimming took off 1 base at V and 7 bases at J, with 14 bases between the two ends. This CDR3 comprises 15 residues.

The gene calls are TRBV3-1 (or the pseudogene TRBV3-2) and TRBJ1-2; weak D call: TRBD1 (6 bases). Trimming took off 0 bases at V and 0 bases at J, with 14 bases between the two ends. Germline assignment: CDR1 LGHDT and CDR2 YNNKEL (reference sequence). The CDR3 is 17 residues long. In DNA, the CDR3 is TGTGCCAGCAGCCAAGAACCTTTCACAGGGACTAACTATGGCTACACCTTC. Translating gives CASSQEPFTGTNYGYTF.

V and J are TRBV27 and TRBJ2-7; TRBD1 might be the D (6 bases). The CDR3 totals 14 residues. The V end was cut by 3 bases, the J end by 4 bases, with 13 bases between. Germline values: CDR1 MNHEY, CDR2 SMNVEV (reference sequence). The CDR3 loop is CASSLGTRPYEQYF. For the CDR3, the DNA is TGTGCCAGCAGTTTGGGGACACGTCCTTACGAGCAGTACTTC.